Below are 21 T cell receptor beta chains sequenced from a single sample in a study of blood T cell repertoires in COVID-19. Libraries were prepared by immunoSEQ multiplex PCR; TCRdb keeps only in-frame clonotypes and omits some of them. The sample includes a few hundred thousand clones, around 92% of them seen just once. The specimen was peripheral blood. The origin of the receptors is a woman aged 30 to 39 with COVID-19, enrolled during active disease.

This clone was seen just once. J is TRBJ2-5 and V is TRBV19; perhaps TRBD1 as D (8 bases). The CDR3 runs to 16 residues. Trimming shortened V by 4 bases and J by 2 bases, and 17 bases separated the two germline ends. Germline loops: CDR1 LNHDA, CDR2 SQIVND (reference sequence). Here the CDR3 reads CASSTTTGEGQETQYF. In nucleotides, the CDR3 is TGTGCCAGTAGTACCACGACAGGGGAGGGACAAGAGACCCAGTACTTC.

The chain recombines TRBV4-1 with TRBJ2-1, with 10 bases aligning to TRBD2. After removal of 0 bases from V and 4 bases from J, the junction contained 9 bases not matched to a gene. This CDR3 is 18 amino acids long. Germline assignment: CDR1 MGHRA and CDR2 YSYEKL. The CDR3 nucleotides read TGCGCCAGCAGCCAAGAACCCCCCGGACTAGCGGCTTACAATGAGCAGTTCTTC. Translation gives CASSQEPPGLAAYNEQFF.

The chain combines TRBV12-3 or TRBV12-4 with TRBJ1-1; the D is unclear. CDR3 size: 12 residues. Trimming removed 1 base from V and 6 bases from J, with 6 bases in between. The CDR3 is CASSLGRAEAFF. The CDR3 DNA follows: TGTGCCAGCAGTTTAGGGAGGGCTGAAGCTTTCTTT.

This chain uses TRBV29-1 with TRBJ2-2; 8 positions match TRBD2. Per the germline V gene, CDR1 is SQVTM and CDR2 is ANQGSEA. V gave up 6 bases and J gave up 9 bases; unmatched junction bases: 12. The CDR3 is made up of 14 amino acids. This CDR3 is CSVDMSGGRRELFF. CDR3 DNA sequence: TGCAGCGTCGACATGTCGGGAGGGCGCCGGGAGCTGTTTTTT.

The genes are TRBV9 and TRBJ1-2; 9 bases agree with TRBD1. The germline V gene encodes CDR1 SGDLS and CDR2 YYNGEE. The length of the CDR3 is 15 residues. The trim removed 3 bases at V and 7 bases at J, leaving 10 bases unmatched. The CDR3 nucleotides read TGTGCCAGCAGCGAAGGGACAGGGACCTTCGGTGGCTACACCTTC. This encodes CASSEGTGTFGGYTF.

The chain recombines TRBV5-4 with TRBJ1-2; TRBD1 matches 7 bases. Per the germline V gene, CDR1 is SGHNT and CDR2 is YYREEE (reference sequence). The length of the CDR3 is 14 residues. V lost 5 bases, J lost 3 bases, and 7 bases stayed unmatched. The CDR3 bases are TGTGCCAGCAGTCCCAACGACAGGGACTATGGCTACACCTTC. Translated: CASSPNDRDYGYTF.

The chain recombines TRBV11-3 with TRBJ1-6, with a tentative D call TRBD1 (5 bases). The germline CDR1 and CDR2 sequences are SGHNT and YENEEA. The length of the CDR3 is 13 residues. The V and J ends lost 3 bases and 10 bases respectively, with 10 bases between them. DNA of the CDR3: TGTGCCAGCAGCTTTGGAGGGGAATCACCCCTCCACTTT. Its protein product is CASSFGGESPLHF.

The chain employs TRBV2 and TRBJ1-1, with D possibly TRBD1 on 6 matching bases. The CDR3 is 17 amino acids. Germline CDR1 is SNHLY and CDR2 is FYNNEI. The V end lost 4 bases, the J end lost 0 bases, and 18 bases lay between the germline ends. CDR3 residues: CASSVPQGSPMNTEAFF. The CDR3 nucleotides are TGTGCCAGCAGTGTTCCTCAGGGGTCCCCTATGAACACTGAAGCTTTCTTT.

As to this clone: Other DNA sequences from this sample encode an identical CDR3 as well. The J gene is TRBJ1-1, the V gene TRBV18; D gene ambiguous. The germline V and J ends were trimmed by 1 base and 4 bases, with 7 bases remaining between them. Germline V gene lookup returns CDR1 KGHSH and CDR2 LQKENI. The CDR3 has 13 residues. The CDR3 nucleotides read TGTGCCAGCTCACCACAAGGAGGCACTGAAGCTTTCTTT. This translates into CASSPQGGTEAFF.

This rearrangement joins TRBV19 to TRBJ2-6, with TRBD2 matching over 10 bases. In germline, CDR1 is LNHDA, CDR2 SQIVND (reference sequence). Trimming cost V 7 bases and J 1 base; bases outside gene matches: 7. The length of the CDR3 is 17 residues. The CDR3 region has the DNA TGTGCCAGTACTCCTAGCGGGAGTAGGTCTGGGGCCAACGTCCTGACTTTC. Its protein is CASTPSGSRSGANVLTF.

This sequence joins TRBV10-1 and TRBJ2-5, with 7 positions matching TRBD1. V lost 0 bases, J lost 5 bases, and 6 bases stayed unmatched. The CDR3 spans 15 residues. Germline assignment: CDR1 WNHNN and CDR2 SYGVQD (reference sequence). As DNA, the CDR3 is TGCGCCAGCAGTGAGTCCGGCAGGGGGTGGGAGACCCAGTACTTC. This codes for CASSESGRGWETQYF.

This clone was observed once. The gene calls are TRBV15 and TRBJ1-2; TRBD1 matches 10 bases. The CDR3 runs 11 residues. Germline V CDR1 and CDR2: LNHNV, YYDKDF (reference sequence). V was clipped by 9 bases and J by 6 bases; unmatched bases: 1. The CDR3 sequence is CATGTGDGYTF. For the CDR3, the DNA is TGTGCCACGGGGACAGGGGATGGCTACACCTTC.

The CDR3 DNA reads TGTGCCATCAACCAGGGGGGCACCGGGGAGCTGTTTTTT. Translated: CAINQGGTGELFF. The chain joins TRBV10-3 to TRBJ2-2, with D possibly being TRBD1 (7 bases). V lost 7 bases to trimming and J lost 4 bases, with 10 bases between them. The CDR3 loop spans 13 amino acids. Germline CDR1 reads ENHRY; CDR2 reads SYGVKD.

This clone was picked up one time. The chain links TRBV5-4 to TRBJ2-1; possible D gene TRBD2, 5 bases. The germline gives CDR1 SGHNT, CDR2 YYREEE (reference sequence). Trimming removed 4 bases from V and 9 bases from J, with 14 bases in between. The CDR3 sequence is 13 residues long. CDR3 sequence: CASSPDYSGEQFF. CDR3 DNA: TGTGCCAGCAGCCCCGACTACAGTGGTGAGCAGTTCTTC.

For the CDR3, the DNA is TGTGCCAGCAGCTACGAGGTCGTGTCAGTCCAAGAGACCCAGTACTTC. Amino acids: CASSYEVVSVQETQYF. The rearrangement joins TRBV7-9 to TRBJ2-5; D gene unclear. CDR3 length: 16 amino acids. CDR1 and CDR2 (germline): SEHNR, FQNEAQ (reference sequence). Trimming left V 4 bases short and J 1 base short, with 16 bases between.

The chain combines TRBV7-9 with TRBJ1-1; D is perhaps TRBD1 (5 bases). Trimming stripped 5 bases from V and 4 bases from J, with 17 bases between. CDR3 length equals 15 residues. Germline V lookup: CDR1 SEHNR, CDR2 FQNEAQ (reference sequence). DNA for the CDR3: TGTGCCAGCAGCCACTCGATTATTGGGGCCACTGAAGCTTTCTTT. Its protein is CASSHSIIGATEAFF.

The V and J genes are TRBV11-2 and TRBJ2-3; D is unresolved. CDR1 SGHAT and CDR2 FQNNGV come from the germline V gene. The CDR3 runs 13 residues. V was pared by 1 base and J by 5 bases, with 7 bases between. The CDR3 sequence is CASSLGYGDTQYF. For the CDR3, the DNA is TGTGCCAGCAGCTTAGGCTATGGAGATACGCAGTATTTT. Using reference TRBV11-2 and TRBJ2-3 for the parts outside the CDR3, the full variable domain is EAGVAQSPRYKIIEKRQSVAFWCNPISGHATLYWYQQILGQGPKLLIQFQNNGVVDDSQLPKDRFSAERLKGVDSTLKIQPAKLEDSAVYLCASSLGYGDTQYFGPGTRLTVL.

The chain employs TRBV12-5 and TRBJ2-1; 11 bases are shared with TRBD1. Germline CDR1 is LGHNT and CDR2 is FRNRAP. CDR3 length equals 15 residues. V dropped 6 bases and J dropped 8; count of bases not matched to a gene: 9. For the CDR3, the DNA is TGTGCTAGTGGCCCTAGGACAGGGGGCTTCGATGAGCAGTTCTTC. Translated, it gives CASGPRTGGFDEQFF.

CDR3: CASSLAAGTSYEQYV. In nucleotides, the CDR3 is TGTGCCAGCAGCTTGGCAGCGGGAACCTCCTACGAGCAGTACGTC. V is TRBV5-8 and J is TRBJ2-7, with TRBD2 identical over 7 bases. CDR3 length: 15 amino acids. Germline V gene data show CDR1 as SGHTS and CDR2 as YDEGEE. V dropped 0 bases and J dropped 0; count of bases not matched to a gene: 3.

The CDR3 region is CASRSWGVTDTQYF. The CDR3 nucleotides are TGTGCCAGCCGCTCCTGGGGGGTCACAGATACGCAGTATTTT. The chain couples TRBV19 to TRBJ2-3; the D gene is possibly TRBD2 (6 bases). Trimming pared 9 bases from V and 2 bases from J, leaving 15 bases between. The CDR3 consists of 14 residues. Germline-derived CDR1 and CDR2 are LNHDA and SQIVND (reference sequence).

CDR3 DNA: TGTGCCAGCAGTTACTCGAGGTTAGCGGCGGAAAATGAGCAGTTCTTC. Its translation: CASSYSRLAAENEQFF. The chain couples TRBV6-2 or TRBV6-3 to TRBJ2-1; a possible D gene is TRBD2 (6 bases). The germline gives CDR1 MNHEY, CDR2 SVGEGT. V was trimmed by 0 bases and J by 7 bases, leaving 16 bases between them. The CDR3 contains 16 residues.